The 16 T cell receptor beta chains listed next were all sequenced from one sample in a study of blood T cell repertoires in COVID-19. Profiled with immunoSEQ multiplex PCR; TCRdb holds only in-frame clones, not every one. This table holds 72,000 or so clones, roughly 85% found once. The sample taken for sequencing was peripheral blood. These receptors were collected from a woman older than 75 with active or convalescent COVID-19.

The chain combines TRBV7-3 with TRBJ2-3, with a possible D match to TRBD2 (6 bases). CDR3 size: 16 residues. Looked up from germline, CDR1 is SGHTA and CDR2 is FQGTGA. The V end lost 5 bases, the J end lost 3 bases, and 18 bases lay between the germline ends. The CDR3 DNA reads TGTGCCAGCAGCAAACTACCCGCCGGGGGAACAGATACGCAGTATTTT. It specifies CASSKLPAGGTDTQYF.

The chain carries TRBV7-9 and TRBJ1-6, with TRBD1 matching 7 bases. The CDR3 is 16 amino acids. V was pared by 3 bases and J by 6 bases, with 8 bases of the junction left unmatched. CDR1 and CDR2 from the germline V gene are SEHNR and FQNEAQ (reference sequence). CDR3: CASSFVGTDINSPLHF. For the CDR3, the DNA is TGTGCCAGCAGCTTTGTTGGGACAGACATTAATTCACCCCTCCACTTT.

The chain links TRBV5-6 to TRBJ2-1; 10 bases are shared with TRBD2. V trimming: 6 bases; J trimming: 7 bases; junction bases outside the gene matches: 10. The germline V gene has CDR1 SGHDT and CDR2 YYEEEE. The CDR3 is 15 amino acids. The CDR3 here is CASTYGGLARNEQFF. CDR3 DNA: TGTGCCAGCACTTACGGGGGACTAGCGAGGAATGAGCAGTTCTTC.

The chain combines TRBV11-2 with TRBJ2-3; possible D gene TRBD2, 5 bases. The CDR3 totals 14 residues. Germline V gene data show CDR1 as SGHAT and CDR2 as FQNNGV. Trimming removed 8 bases at V and 6 bases at J, with 18 bases between. In nucleotides, the CDR3 is TGTGCCAGCCGCTCACTCTCCCGGAGGGATACGCAGTATTTT. Encoded protein: CASRSLSRRDTQYF.

V is TRBV2 and J is TRBJ1-2; 7 nucleotides agree with TRBD1. J gave up 3 bases and V 4 bases, and 2 bases lay outside the gene matches. The CDR3 has 13 residues. Germline CDR1 and CDR2: SNHLY and FYNNEI. Written as DNA, the CDR3 is TGTGCCAGCAGTGGACAGGGATACTATGGCTACACCTTC. It specifies CASSGQGYYGYTF.

In its sample, this clone was seen once. The chain is built from TRBV7-9 and TRBJ2-7; 9 nucleotides line up with TRBD1. V was clipped by 1 base and J by 6 bases; unmatched bases: 4. The CDR3 loop spans 14 amino acids. Germline values: CDR1 SEHNR, CDR2 FQNEAQ (reference sequence). CDR3 sequence reads: CASSLGDRAGEQYF. CDR3 nucleotide sequence: TGTGCCAGCAGCTTAGGGGACAGGGCAGGCGAGCAGTACTTC.

This chain joins TRBV12-3 or TRBV12-4 and TRBJ1-4; perhaps TRBD1 as D (5 bases). The V end was cut by 7 bases, the J end by 11 bases, with 11 bases between. CDR3 length: 11 residues. In DNA, the CDR3 is TGTGCCAGCACCTCAGGGCTGAAACTGTTTTTT. It specifies CASTSGLKLFF.

V is TRBV5-4 and J is TRBJ2-7, with D maybe TRBD1 (6 bases). Trimming pared 0 bases from V and 3 bases from J, leaving 10 bases between. The germline gives CDR1 SGHNT, CDR2 YYREEE (reference sequence). This CDR3 comprises 14 residues. Written as DNA, the CDR3 is TGTGCCAGCAGCTTGGAACAGGGATTCTACGAGCAGTACTTC. It codes for CASSLEQGFYEQYF.

The V call is TRBV5-4, the J call TRBJ1-2, with TRBD1 matching 9 bases. The CDR3 loop spans 15 amino acids. Trimming took 3 bases from V and 5 from J; bases not matched to a gene: 8. Germline CDR1 and CDR2: SGHNT and YYREEE (reference sequence). DNA of the CDR3: TGTGCCAGCAGCTCGCGGGACAGGGAACGGTATGGCTACACCTTC. Amino acid sequence: CASSSRDRERYGYTF. Supplemented by reference TRBV5-4 and TRBJ1-2, the full variable domain reads ETGVTQSPTHLIKTRGQQVTLRCSSQSGHNTVSWYQQALGQGPQFIFQYYREEENGRGNFPPRFSGLQFPNYSSELNVNALELDDSALYLCASSSRDRERYGYTFGSGTRLTVV.

The chain combines TRBV11-3 with TRBJ1-1, with 8 bases identical to TRBD1. CDR3 size: 16 residues. The germline CDR1 and CDR2 sequences are SGHNT and YENEEA. V was pared by 0 bases and J by 5 bases, with 8 bases of the junction left unmatched. The CDR3 here is CASSLESQGAGTEAFF. The CDR3 region has the DNA TGTGCCAGCAGCTTAGAGAGCCAGGGGGCCGGAACTGAAGCTTTCTTT.

The genes are TRBV10-1 and TRBJ2-5; TRBD2 aligns across 10 bases. The J segment lost 5 bases and the V segment lost 8 bases, leaving 5 bases of the junction unmatched. The germline gives CDR1 WNHNN, CDR2 SYGVQD (reference sequence). The length of the CDR3 is 13 residues. As DNA, the CDR3 is TGCGCCAGCTCTATTAGCGGGGGGGAGACCCAGTACTTC. This sequence encodes CASSISGGETQYF.

V is TRBV15 and J is TRBJ1-2; TRBD1 aligns across 10 bases. The CDR3 runs 15 residues. J lost 6 bases, V lost 4 bases, and 8 bases had no gene match. Germline lookup yields CDR1 LNHNV and CDR2 YYDKDF (reference sequence). CDR3 bases: TGTGCCACCAGCAACCCGGGACAGGGGTGGAATGGCTACACCTTC. This gives the protein CATSNPGQGWNGYTF.

The rearrangement links TRBV19 to TRBJ1-1; 8 bases match TRBD1. Germline CDR1 and CDR2: LNHDA and SQIVND (reference sequence). The CDR3 totals 16 residues. V dropped 5 bases and J dropped 1; count of bases not matched to a gene: 9. The CDR3 DNA is TGTGCCAGTAGTGACGGGACAGGAAGGGCGAACACTGAAGCTTTCTTT. Translating gives CASSDGTGRANTEAFF. The full variable domain, completed using reference TRBV19 and TRBJ1-1, is DGGITQSPKYLFRKEGQNVTLSCEQNLNHDAMYWYRQDPGQGLRLIYYSQIVNDFQKGDIAEGYSVSREKKESFPLTVTSAQKNPTAFYLCASSDGTGRANTEAFFGQGTRLTVV.

As concerns this clone: One end of the junction is discordant with germline, which a read error may explain. The chain carries TRBV6-5 and TRBJ2-1; 9 positions match TRBD2. The CDR3 loop spans 12 amino acids. Germline CDR1 and CDR2: MNHEY and SVGAGI. The DNA for the CDR3 is TGTGCCGGCAGATCAACTAGCGGGCAGCAGTTCTTC. Protein: CAGRSTSGQQFF.

The V call is TRBV3-1 (or the pseudogene TRBV3-2), the J call TRBJ1-2; D is possibly TRBD1 (6 bases). Germline V gene sequence: CDR1 LGHDT, CDR2 YNNKEL (reference sequence). The V end lost 3 bases, the J end lost 4 bases, and 18 bases lay between the germline ends. CDR3 length equals 16 residues. CDR3 nucleotide sequence: TGTGCCAGCAGCCAGCAACCAGAGACAGGCTTCTATGGCTACACCTTC. Translation gives CASSQQPETGFYGYTF.

The V call is TRBV7-9, the J call TRBJ1-5; D may be TRBD1 (5 bases). The ends were cut back, 1 base at V and 5 bases at J, with 9 bases in the middle. This CDR3 is built from 14 residues. CDR1 is SEHNR and CDR2 is FQNEAQ in the germline V gene (reference sequence). The CDR3 DNA sequence: TGTGCCAGCAGCTTAGGGGGGGTGCATCAGCCCCAGCATTTT. Translating it yields CASSLGGVHQPQHF. Using reference TRBV7-9 and TRBJ1-5 for the parts outside the CDR3, the full variable domain is DTGVSQNPRHKITKRGQNVTFRCDPISEHNRLYWYRQTLGQGPEFLTYFQNEAQLEKSRLLSDRFSAERPKGSFSTLEIQRTEQGDSAMYLCASSLGGVHQPQHFGDGTRLSIL.